The clone carrying this T cell receptor beta chain showed up just a few times. This sample stems from a study of blood T cell repertoires in COVID-19. Study-level background: The United States, Italy and Spain were the sources of the acute and convalescent COVID-19 samples. T cells, B-cell-depleted T cells, or PBMCs supplied cDNA or gDNA.

CDR1 and CDR2 from the germline V gene are LNHDA and SQIVND (reference sequence). V lost 3 bases and J lost 5, with 11 bases in between. CDR3 size: 14 residues. How the authors handled the data: Nucleated cell counts were estimated from reference gene primer amplification. Libraries were prepared by immunoSEQ multiplex PCR; TCRdb keeps only in-frame clonotypes and omits some of them. V and J calls and clone size are given by that table; D and trimming were obtained from the DNA. This table holds 200,000 to 250,000 clones, approximately 82% found once. The rearrangement links TRBV19 to TRBJ1-5; D is unclear. This sequence was found in a woman of 80 years or more with acute or convalescent COVID-19. Material: peripheral blood. In DNA form, the CDR3 reads TGTGCCAGTAGTATCTCGTCGGGAGATCAGCCCCAGCATTTT. It is translated as CASSISSGDQPQHF.